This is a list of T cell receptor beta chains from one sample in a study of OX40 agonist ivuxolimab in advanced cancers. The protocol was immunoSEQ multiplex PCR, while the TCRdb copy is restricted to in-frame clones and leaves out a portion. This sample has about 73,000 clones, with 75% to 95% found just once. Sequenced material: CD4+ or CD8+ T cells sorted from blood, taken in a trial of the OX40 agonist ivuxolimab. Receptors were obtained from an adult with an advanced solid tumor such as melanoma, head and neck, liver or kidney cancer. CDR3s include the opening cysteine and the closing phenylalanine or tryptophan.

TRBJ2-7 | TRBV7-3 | CASSLMPSGYEQYF
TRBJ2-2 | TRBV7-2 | CASSLDRVRELFF
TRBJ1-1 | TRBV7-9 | CASSLGDRGSAEAFF
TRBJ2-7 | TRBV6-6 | CASSYSSGIEQYF
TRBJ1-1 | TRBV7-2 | CASSLANGGNTEAFF
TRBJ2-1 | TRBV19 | CASSINRGTGYNEQFF
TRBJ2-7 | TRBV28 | CASSARGIASYEQYF
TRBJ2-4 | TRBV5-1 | CASSLYEGRIIQYF
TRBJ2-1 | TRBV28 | CASSLPGTGEQFF
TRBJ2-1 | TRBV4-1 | CASSPLGLAGVGSYNEQFF
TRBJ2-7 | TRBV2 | CASSFGRDSYEQYF
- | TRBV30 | CAWGRVGNEQFF
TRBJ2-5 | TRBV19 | CASIKVLGQETQYF
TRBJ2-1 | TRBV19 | CASRPEGRANEQFF
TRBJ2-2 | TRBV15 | CATSARAYTGELFF
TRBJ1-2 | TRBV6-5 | CASSYSTGDGYTF
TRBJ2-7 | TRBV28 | CASSGTSGSYEQYF
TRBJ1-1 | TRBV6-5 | CASSYRPTNTEAFF
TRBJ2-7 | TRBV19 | CASSIRRNYEQYF
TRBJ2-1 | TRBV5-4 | CASSSTSEAEQFF
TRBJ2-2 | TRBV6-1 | CASSTGQGRFGELFF
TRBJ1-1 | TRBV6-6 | CASKEGQSNTEAFF
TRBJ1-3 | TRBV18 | CASSPSGGSGNTIYF
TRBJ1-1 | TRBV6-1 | CASSEFRVSTEAFF
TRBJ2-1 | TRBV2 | CASTPGEIHEQFF
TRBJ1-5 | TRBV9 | CASSAGTGSFNQPQHF
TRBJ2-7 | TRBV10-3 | CAISEFLRLAKEYEQYF
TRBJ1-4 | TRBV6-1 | CASSGQQGAPNEKLFF
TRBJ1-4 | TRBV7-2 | CASSSGTGVEKLFF
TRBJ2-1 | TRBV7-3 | CASSLMGQGGDEQFF
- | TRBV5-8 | CASSLVAVEQYF
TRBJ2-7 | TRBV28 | CASSEDSWYEQYF
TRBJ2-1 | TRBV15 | CATSRGLGEQFF
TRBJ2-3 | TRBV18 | CASSPVIAGGDGDTQYF
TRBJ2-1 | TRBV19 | CASSFTSGGRDEQFF
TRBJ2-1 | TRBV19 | CASSPYRGQGGNEQFF
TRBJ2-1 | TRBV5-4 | CASSPHLGGYNEQFF
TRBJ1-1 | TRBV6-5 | CASSYLGTPNTEAFF
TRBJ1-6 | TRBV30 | CAWSVRGGADSPLHF
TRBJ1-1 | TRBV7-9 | CASSRDTMGTEAFF
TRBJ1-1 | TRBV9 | CASSVGGQGITEAFF
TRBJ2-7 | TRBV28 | CASRRGLAGAYEQYF
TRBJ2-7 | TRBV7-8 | CASAGLTSGTNEQYF